Below, one TCR beta chain is given with its context. The sample belongs to a study of T cells after yellow fever vaccination. MiXCR was run by TCRdb on the 5' RACE reads, yielding one entry per CDR3 protein. The sample holds under 350,000 distinct CDR3 sequences, roughly 3.9% seen once. CDR3 length equals 14 residues. Germline assignment: CDR1 ENHRY and CDR2 SYGVKD. After removal of 4 bases from V and 8 bases from J, the junction contained 9 bases not matched to a gene. The TCR comes from a man between 18 and 35 years old who received the YFV17D yellow fever vaccine. This sample comprised PBMCs, obtained 5 days after the yellow fever booster vaccination. The V gene is TRBV10-3, the J gene TRBJ1-2; 8 bases match TRBD1. CDR3 sequence: CAISVNQGAQGYTF. CDR3 nucleotides: TGTGCCATCAGTGTAAATCAGGGGGCGCAAGGCTACACCTTC.